This paragraph covers one TCR beta chain sequence. Produced via immunoSEQ multiplex PCR; TCRdb's table is partial and in-frame only. Seen here are around 400,000 clones, around 86% observed once, and the top ten hold about 5.4%. This specimen comes from a study of blood T cell repertoires in COVID-19. V was clipped by 4 bases and J by 5 bases, with 11 bases between them. This CDR3 is 14 amino acids long. The germline V gene has CDR1 KGHSH and CDR2 LQKENI. J is TRBJ2-2 and V is TRBV18, with D possibly being TRBD1 (6 bases). The sample comprised PBMCs or T cells enriched from blood (not recorded which). This TCR derives from a woman in her forties or fifties who had recovered from COVID-19. The CDR3 sequence: CASSLPRGTGELFF. In DNA, the CDR3 is TGTGCCAGCTCACTGCCCAGGGGTACCGGGGAGCTGTTTTTT.